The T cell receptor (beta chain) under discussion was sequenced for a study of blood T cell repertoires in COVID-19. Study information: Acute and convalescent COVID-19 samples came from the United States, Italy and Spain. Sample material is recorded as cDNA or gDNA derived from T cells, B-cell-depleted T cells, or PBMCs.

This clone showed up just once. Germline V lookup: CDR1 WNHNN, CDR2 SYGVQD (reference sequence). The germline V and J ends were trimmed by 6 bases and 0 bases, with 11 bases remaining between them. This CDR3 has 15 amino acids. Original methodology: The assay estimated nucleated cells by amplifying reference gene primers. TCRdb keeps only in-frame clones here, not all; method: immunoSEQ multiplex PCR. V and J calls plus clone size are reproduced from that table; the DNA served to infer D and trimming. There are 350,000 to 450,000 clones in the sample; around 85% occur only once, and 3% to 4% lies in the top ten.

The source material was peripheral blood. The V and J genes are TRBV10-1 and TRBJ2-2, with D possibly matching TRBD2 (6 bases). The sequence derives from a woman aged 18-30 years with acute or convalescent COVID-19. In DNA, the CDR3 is TGCGCCAGCAGCCGGGAGATCTCGAACACCGGGGAGCTGTTTTTT. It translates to CASSREISNTGELFF.